These T cell receptor beta chains were read from a single sample in a study of neurological immune-mediated disorders. In TCRdb, the 5' RACE reads were re-called with MiXCR into one record per CDR3 protein. The sample shows 20,000 to 25,000 distinct CDR3 sequences, roughly 17% of them seen only once. Source material: CD8+ T cells from blood. These receptors all come from a woman under 30 with multiple sclerosis. Each CDR3 is given with its conserved first and last residue. Each record gives: J gene, V gene, D gene, clone size, CDR3 DNA, CDR3 protein. A D gene is named only where the DNA matches it firmly. Clone size is shown for a subset of rows, as once, few, many or a class of expanded clone.

J: TRBJ2-1; V: TRBV11-3; D: TRBD1; size: many; DNA: TGTGCCAGCAGCTATACCGGGACAGGGGGCGATGAGCAGTTCTTC; CDR3: CASSYTGTGGDEQFF
J: TRBJ2-3; V: TRBV10-2; D: .; size: medium-sized; DNA: TGCGCCAGCACCGGCGGCCCCCGGGCAGATACGCAGTATTTT; CDR3: CASTGGPRADTQYF
J: TRBJ2-5; V: TRBV10-3; D: .; size: many; DNA: TGTGCCATCGGGGGGGCCGGGGGAGAGACCCAGTACTTC; CDR3: CAIGGAGGETQYF
J: TRBJ2-1; V: TRBV6-5; D: TRBD1; size: few; DNA: TGTGCCAGCAGACGGGGACAGGTCTACAATGAGCAGTTCTTC; CDR3: CASRRGQVYNEQFF
J: TRBJ2-7; V: TRBV19; D: .; size: .; DNA: TGTGCCAGTAGATCCGCAGATGACGAGCAGTACTTC; CDR3: CASRSADDEQYF
J: TRBJ2-6; V: TRBV12-3/TRBV12-4; D: TRBD1; size: many; DNA: TGTGCCAGCAGGGACCGGGACAGGGGGCTCGGGGCCAACGTCCTGACTTTC; CDR3: CASRDRDRGLGANVLTF
J: TRBJ2-1; V: TRBV6-6; D: TRBD2; size: .; DNA: TGTGCCAGCAGTTACTCCCCGGCTAGCGGAGAGCAGTTCTTC; CDR3: CASSYSPASGEQFF
J: TRBJ2-1; V: TRBV6-4; D: TRBD1; size: many; DNA: TGTGCCAGCAGTGAGGGACAGGGCGCAAATGAGCAGTTCTTC; CDR3: CASSEGQGANEQFF
J: TRBJ2-7; V: TRBV20-1; D: .; size: medium-sized; DNA: TGCAGTGCTAGTGGGGACAACTCCTACGAGCAGTACTTC; CDR3: CSASGDNSYEQYF
J: TRBJ2-3; V: TRBV28; D: .; size: many; DNA: TGTGCCAGCAGTTTTATTCGGGACCTAAGCACAGATACGCAGTATTTT; CDR3: CASSFIRDLSTDTQYF
J: TRBJ1-1; V: TRBV7-3; D: .; size: .; DNA: TGTGCCAGCAGCTCGCAGACGAACACTGAAGCTTTCTTT; CDR3: CASSSQTNTEAFF
J: TRBJ2-7; V: TRBV20-1; D: .; size: .; DNA: TGCAGTGCTAAGGACCCCCAGGGGAAGCTCTCCGAGCAGTACTTC; CDR3: CSAKDPQGKLSEQYF
J: TRBJ1-5; V: TRBV4-2; D: TRBD1; size: many; DNA: TGTGCCAGCAGCCAAGGACAGGGTGGGCTTCAGCCCCAGCATTTT; CDR3: CASSQGQGGLQPQHF
J: TRBJ1-3; V: TRBV20-1; D: .; size: many; DNA: TGCAGTGCTAGGCAAGGAAACACCATATATTTT; CDR3: CSARQGNTIYF
J: TRBJ1-2; V: TRBV29-1; D: .; size: many; DNA: TGCAGCGTACGAGGGGTCTATGGCTACACCTTC; CDR3: CSVRGVYGYTF
J: TRBJ2-3; V: TRBV5-6; D: .; size: .; DNA: TGTGCCAGCAGCGTGCCCAGGGGAGATACGCAGTATTTT; CDR3: CASSVPRGDTQYF
J: TRBJ2-1; V: TRBV10-2; D: TRBD2; size: many; DNA: TGCGCCAGCAGAATGACTAGCGGGAGTTCTTCTGTGCAGTTCTTC; CDR3: CASRMTSGSSSVQFF
J: TRBJ1-2; V: TRBV7-9; D: TRBD1; size: .; DNA: TGTGCCAGCAGCTTGGGACAGCGCTATGGCTACACCTTC; CDR3: CASSLGQRYGYTF
J: TRBJ2-2; V: TRBV7-3; D: TRBD1; size: many; DNA: TGTGCCAGCAGCTCCCTCCCCACAGGGGCGGTTTACACCGGGGAGCTGTTTTTT; CDR3: CASSSLPTGAVYTGELFF
J: TRBJ2-1; V: TRBV6-2/TRBV6-3; D: TRBD2; size: many; DNA: TGTGCCAGCAGTTACTTTGCGGGAGGGCCGGTACGGAATGAGCAGTTCTTC; CDR3: CASSYFAGGPVRNEQFF
J: TRBJ1-1; V: TRBV19; D: TRBD1; size: many; DNA: TGTGCCAGTAGACGAGCCCCAACAGGGGCGAACACTGAAGCTTTCTTT; CDR3: CASRRAPTGANTEAFF
J: TRBJ2-3; V: TRBV7-8; D: .; size: many; DNA: TGTGCCAGCAGCCCTGCAGTGGGGGCGGGGCTCGAAGATACGCAGTATTTT; CDR3: CASSPAVGAGLEDTQYF
J: TRBJ2-1; V: TRBV5-4; D: .; size: few; DNA: TGTGCCAGCAGCTCAGGCATTACAGATTACAATGAGCAGTTCTTC; CDR3: CASSSGITDYNEQFF